These 9 T cell receptor beta chains originate from one sample sequenced in a study of blood T cell repertoires in COVID-19. Assay used: immunoSEQ multiplex PCR; TCRdb lists only in-frame clones, some missing. The table lists over 150,000 clones, about four fifths of them singletons. The sample comprised peripheral blood. These receptors were obtained from a woman at least 80 years old with active or convalescent COVID-19.

J is TRBJ2-7 and V is TRBV7-6, with 11 bases that match TRBD2. V trimming: 6 bases; J trimming: 5 bases; junction bases outside the gene matches: 9. CDR1 is SGHVS and CDR2 is FNYEAQ in the germline V gene. There are 15 residues in the CDR3. CDR3 nucleotide sequence: TGTGCCAGCAGAACTACTAGCGGGAGTGCCGACGAGCAGTACTTC. Protein sequence: CASRTTSGSADEQYF.

The chain employs TRBV18 and TRBJ2-5; 8 bases fit TRBD1. The CDR3 spans 15 residues. The germline V gene encodes CDR1 KGHSH and CDR2 LQKENI. V was clipped by 3 bases and J by 4 bases; unmatched bases: 7. The CDR3, as DNA: TGTGCCAGCTCACCCAGGACAGGGTTCGGAGAGACCCAGTACTTC. Protein sequence: CASSPRTGFGETQYF.

The gene calls are TRBV23-1 and TRBJ1-5, with no clear D. TRBV23-1 is filed as an ORF, its function uncertain. Between the trimmed V and J ends, which lost 4 bases and 5 bases, there was a span of 12 bases. This CDR3 contains 14 residues. Here the CDR3 reads CASSPLLNDQPQHF. The CDR3 DNA reads TGCGCCAGCAGTCCACTTCTCAACGATCAGCCCCAGCATTTT.

The CDR3 spells CASSMGLALSYNEQFF. For the CDR3, the DNA is TGTGCCAGTAGTATGGGACTAGCGTTATCCTACAATGAGCAGTTCTTC. The V call is TRBV19, the J call TRBJ2-1; 10 nucleotides align to TRBD2. From germline, CDR1 is LNHDA and CDR2 SQIVND (reference sequence). The length of the CDR3 is 16 residues. Trimming at V came to 3 bases and at J to 1 base, leaving 3 bases not matched to a gene.

The V call is TRBV5-4, the J call TRBJ2-7, with 7 bases that match TRBD1. Germline-derived CDR1 and CDR2 are SGHNT and YYREEE (reference sequence). CDR3 length: 15 residues. Trimming cost V 4 bases and J 2 bases; bases outside gene matches: 9. This CDR3 reads CASSRDAGGTYEQYF. The CDR3 DNA reads TGTGCCAGCAGCCGGGATGCAGGGGGAACCTACGAGCAGTACTTC.

The rearrangement uses TRBV5-1 and TRBJ1-4, with D tentatively TRBD1 (5 bases). The CDR3 extends over 15 amino acids. The V end lost 0 bases, the J end lost 8 bases, and 14 bases lay between the germline ends. CDR1 is SGHRS, CDR2 YFSETQ, per germline. CDR3 amino acids: CASSLGGALEEKLFF. In nucleotides, the CDR3 is TGCGCCAGCAGCTTGGGCGGGGCTCTAGAAGAAAAACTGTTTTTT.

In its sample, this clone was seen a few times. J is TRBJ2-2 and V is TRBV19; 11 nucleotides agree with TRBD1. After removal of 6 bases from V and 6 bases from J, the junction contained 6 bases not matched to a gene. The CDR3 loop spans 15 amino acids. Germline V gene lookup returns CDR1 LNHDA and CDR2 SQIVND (reference sequence). CDR3 protein: CASRHGQGASGELFF. DNA of the CDR3: TGTGCCAGTAGACATGGACAGGGGGCATCCGGGGAGCTGTTTTTT.

The sample holds a few counts of this clone. J is TRBJ1-1 and V is TRBV5-5; D gene uncertain. The germline gives CDR1 SGHKS, CDR2 YYEKEE (reference sequence). Trimming removed 0 bases at V and 1 base at J, with 10 bases between. The CDR3 has 15 residues. This chain's CDR3 is CASSLGGAENTEAFF. The CDR3 DNA reads TGTGCCAGCAGCTTGGGTGGAGCGGAGAACACTGAAGCTTTCTTT.

The chain combines TRBV12-5 with TRBJ2-3; D uncertain. V was cut by 1 base and J by 2 bases, with 10 bases left in between. The germline gives CDR1 LGHNT, CDR2 FRNRAP. The CDR3 has 15 residues. The CDR3 sequence: CASGLGGTVTDTQYF. For the CDR3, the DNA is TGTGCTAGTGGTTTGGGCGGAACGGTCACAGATACGCAGTATTTT.